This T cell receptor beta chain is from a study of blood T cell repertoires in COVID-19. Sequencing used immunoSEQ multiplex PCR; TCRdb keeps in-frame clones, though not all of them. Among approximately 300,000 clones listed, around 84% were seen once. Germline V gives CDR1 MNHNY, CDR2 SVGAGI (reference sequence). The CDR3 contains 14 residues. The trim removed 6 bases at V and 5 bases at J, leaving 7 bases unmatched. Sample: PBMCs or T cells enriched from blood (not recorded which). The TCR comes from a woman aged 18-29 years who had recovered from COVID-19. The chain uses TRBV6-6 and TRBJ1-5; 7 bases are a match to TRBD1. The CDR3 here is CASSLRQGDQPQHF. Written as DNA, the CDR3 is TGTGCCAGCAGCTTAAGACAGGGAGATCAGCCCCAGCATTTT.